The present TCR beta chain was sequenced within a study of shared clonotypes between healthy human individuals. Study background: Samples came from two female and a few male donors aged 18 to 49. Study-wide points: When compared with the clonotypes that were shared by all four sorted-subset donors, the non-shared clonotypes turned out to have lower generation probabilities. Owing to a small donor count, the genetic and exposure-history diversity represented was limited.

Libraries were prepared by immunoSEQ multiplex PCR; TCRdb keeps only in-frame clonotypes and omits some of them. The data show about 2 million clones, roughly 95% seen once. CD8 cells classed as naive were CD45RO-negative and positively selected for CCR7, excluding terminally differentiated effector memory CD45RA+ cells. A word on this clone: Its antigen is still unknown.

This CDR3 region has 17 residues. Germline V gene data show CDR1 as LNHDA and CDR2 as SQIVND (reference sequence). Losses at the gene ends were 5 bases for V and 2 bases for J; bases not matched to a gene: 12. The source is a young man in good health. J is TRBJ2-7 and V is TRBV19; 10 nucleotides agree with TRBD1. The sample consisted of naive CD8+ T cells sorted from blood. CDR3 DNA sequence: TGTGCCAGTAGTTCCGAGACAGGGGGCGTTCCACCCTACGAGCAGTACTTC. It codes for CASSSETGGVPPYEQYF.